Each of the 26 T cell receptor beta chains below was sequenced from the same sample in a study of somatic mutations in cytotoxic T cells in rheumatoid arthritis. Sequencing used immunoSEQ multiplex PCR; TCRdb keeps in-frame clones, though not all of them. The sample carries roughly 10,000 clones, around 77% recorded once. The specimen was CD8+ T cells sorted from blood. The receptors shown here come from a man aged 45-65 years in good health.

The chain joins TRBV10-3 to TRBJ2-3, with 8 bases lining up with TRBD2. This CDR3 contains 13 residues. The J segment lost 0 bases and the V segment lost 11 bases, leaving 4 bases of the junction unmatched. Germline assignment: CDR1 ENHRY and CDR2 SYGVKD. The CDR3 loop is CAVGGASTDTQYF. For the CDR3, the DNA is TGTGCCGTCGGGGGGGCGAGCACAGATACGCAGTATTTT.

The V and J genes are TRBV4-3 and TRBJ2-5; 9 bases are shared with TRBD1. The J segment lost 4 bases and the V segment lost 0 bases, leaving 3 bases of the junction unmatched. CDR1 and CDR2 from the germline V gene are LGHNA and YSLEER. The CDR3 extends over 15 amino acids. CDR3 nucleotides: TGCGCCAGCAGCCAAGAGACAGGGGGGTCAGAGACCCAGTACTTC. Amino acids: CASSQETGGSETQYF.

This clone was detected once. The chain carries TRBV9 and TRBJ2-5, with 8 bases matching TRBD2. This CDR3 has 15 amino acids. Germline CDR1 SGDLS, CDR2 YYNGEE. Unmatched junction bases numbered 7, after V lost 4 bases and J lost 2 bases. This CDR3 is CASSSNRGGQETQYF. The CDR3 DNA follows: TGTGCCAGCAGCTCTAATCGGGGGGGGCAAGAGACCCAGTACTTC.

This clone was counted a few times. A far more abundant clone sits one base away, making this likely a read error. The rearrangement uses TRBV4-1 and TRBJ2-7, with TRBD1 matching 8 bases. The V gene end was trimmed by 4 bases and the J gene end by 3 bases; junction bases not matched to a gene: 8. The CDR3 runs 15 residues. Germline lookup yields CDR1 MGHRA and CDR2 YSYEKL. CDR3 region: CASSPVQGEGYEQYF. CDR3 nucleotides: TGCGCCAGCAGCCCGGTACAGGGGGAAGGCTACGAGCAGTACTTC.

This clone was seen a few times. The chain couples TRBV7-3 to TRBJ1-1; no clear D. Between the trimmed V and J ends, which lost 3 bases and 5 bases, there was a span of 16 bases. There are 15 residues in the CDR3. Germline CDR1 reads SGHTA; CDR2 reads FQGTGA. The CDR3 loop is CASSFLGRWRTEAFF. For the CDR3, the DNA is TGTGCCAGCAGCTTTTTAGGTCGTTGGAGGACTGAAGCTTTCTTT.

This clone was counted a single time. The chain combines TRBV27 with TRBJ1-5; D might be TRBD1 (5 bases). From germline, CDR1 is MNHEY and CDR2 SMNVEV (reference sequence). V gave up 11 bases and J gave up 0 bases, with 11 bases separating them. The CDR3 extends over 13 amino acids. The CDR3 sequence: CAGGASSNQPQHF. CDR3 in DNA: TGTGCCGGTGGGGCCTCTAGCAATCAGCCCCAGCATTTT.

The chain has TRBV27 and TRBJ2-7, with D unclear. Germline V lookup: CDR1 MNHEY, CDR2 SMNVEV (reference sequence). CDR3 length equals 14 residues. V lost 0 bases and J 2 bases, leaving 8 bases between the germline ends. CDR3 amino acids: CASSLSTGPYEQYF. The DNA of the CDR3 is TGTGCCAGCAGTTTATCGACGGGTCCCTACGAGCAGTACTTC.

The genes are TRBV19 and TRBJ1-5; D gene ambiguous. V gave up 3 bases and J gave up 0 bases, with 9 bases separating them. Germline loops: CDR1 LNHDA, CDR2 SQIVND (reference sequence). The CDR3 extends over 15 amino acids. As DNA, the CDR3 is TGTGCCAGTAGTATGGGGAGCGATAGCAATCAGCCCCAGCATTTT. Translating gives CASSMGSDSNQPQHF.

The chain has TRBV9 and TRBJ2-3; tentatively, D is TRBD1 (9 bases). This CDR3 is built from 16 residues. V was trimmed by 6 bases and J by 2 bases, leaving 19 bases between them. In germline, CDR1 is SGDLS, CDR2 YYNGEE. In DNA, the CDR3 is TGTGCCAGCAACGGGGGGGACAGGGATTTCACAGATACGCAGTATTTT. Residues: CASNGGDRDFTDTQYF. The full variable domain, its missing parts supplied by reference TRBV9 and TRBJ2-3, is DSGVTQTPKHLITATGQRVTLRCSPRSGDLSVYWYQQSLDQGLQFLIQYYNGEERAKGNILERFSAQQFPDLHSELNLSSLELGDSALYFCASNGGDRDFTDTQYFGPGTRLTVL.

The table lists this clone with a count of one. This chain joins TRBV5-1 and TRBJ2-3; a weak D match, TRBD2 (5 bases). Per germline, CDR1 SGHRS and CDR2 YFSETQ. V was trimmed by 0 bases and J by 4 bases, leaving 12 bases between them. This CDR3 spans 15 amino acids. CDR3 amino acids: CASSLEGLPPDTQYF. CDR3 bases: TGCGCCAGCAGCTTGGAAGGACTCCCGCCAGATACGCAGTATTTT.

The J gene is TRBJ2-2, the V gene TRBV7-8, with 11 bases identical to TRBD2. The CDR3 runs 16 residues. Germline CDR1 SGHVS, CDR2 FQNEAQ. V dropped 4 bases and J dropped 4; count of bases not matched to a gene: 5. CDR3 residues: CASSSVAGGPTGELFF. The CDR3 DNA reads as TGTGCCAGCAGCTCCGTAGCGGGAGGGCCCACCGGGGAGCTGTTTTTT. Filled out from reference TRBV7-8 and TRBJ2-2, the complete variable domain reads GAGVSQSPRYKVAKRGQDVALRCDPISGHVSLFWYQQALGQGPEFLTYFQNEAQLDKSGLPSDRFFAERPEGSVSTLKIQRTQQEDSAVYLCASSSVAGGPTGELFFGEGSRLTVL.

The chain links TRBV2 to TRBJ2-1; TRBD1 might be the D (6 bases). The CDR3 totals 15 residues. Germline CDR1 and CDR2: SNHLY and FYNNEI. Trimming removed 5 bases from V and 3 bases from J, with 14 bases in between. The CDR3 region is CASSPTGLGYNEQFF. Here the CDR3 DNA reads TGTGCCAGCAGTCCGACAGGCTTGGGCTACAATGAGCAGTTCTTC.

The gene calls are TRBV10-3 and TRBJ2-7; unclear D gene. The CDR3 sequence is 12 residues long. Deletions cut 0 bases from V and 7 bases from J, with 7 bases between. CDR1 is ENHRY, CDR2 SYGVKD, per germline. The CDR3 loop is CAISESVLEQYF. The CDR3 nucleotides are TGTGCCATCAGTGAGTCGGTACTAGAGCAGTACTTC.

J is TRBJ2-7 and V is TRBV28; 9 bases agree with TRBD1. CDR3 length equals 15 residues. V shed 6 bases, J shed 6 bases, and the junction held 12 bases outside the gene matches. Germline CDR1 is MDHEN and CDR2 is SYDVKM. This CDR3 is CASSELGDRECEQYF. The CDR3 DNA reads TGTGCCAGCAGCGAACTGGGGGACAGGGAGTGCGAGCAGTACTTC.

The gene calls are TRBV13 and TRBJ2-3; 7 bases align to TRBD2. Trimming cost V 5 bases and J 2 bases; bases outside gene matches: 13. Germline V gives CDR1 PRHDT, CDR2 FYEKMQ (reference sequence). This CDR3 has 17 amino acids. The CDR3 sequence is CASSPILASGPTDTQYF. CDR3 bases: TGTGCCAGCAGCCCCATTTTGGCTAGCGGTCCCACAGATACGCAGTATTTT. Filled out from reference TRBV13 and TRBJ2-3, the complete variable domain reads AAGVIQSPRHLIKEKRETATLKCYPIPRHDTVYWYQQGPGQDPQFLISFYEKMQSDKGSIPDRFSAQQFSDYHSELNMSSLELGDSALYFCASSPILASGPTDTQYFGPGTRLTVL.

The rearrangement joins TRBV28 to TRBJ2-6; TRBD2 is a possible D gene (5 bases). Looked up from germline, CDR1 is MDHEN and CDR2 is SYDVKM. V was shortened by 3 bases and J by 0 bases, with 9 bases between the two germline ends. This CDR3 has 16 amino acids. In nucleotides, the CDR3 is TGTGCCAGCAGTTTCCGCCGGGGCTCTGGGGCCAACGTCCTGACTTTC. This gives the protein CASSFRRGSGANVLTF.

The V and J genes are TRBV9 and TRBJ1-2; D gene unclear. The length of the CDR3 is 15 residues. V was pared by 4 bases and J by 3 bases, with 16 bases between. Per the germline V gene, CDR1 is SGDLS and CDR2 is YYNGEE. The CDR3 region has the DNA TGTGCCAGCAGCTCCCACTCGGGTCGGGACTATGGCTACACCTTC. Amino acid sequence: CASSSHSGRDYGYTF.

CDR3 DNA sequence: TGTGCCAGCAGCCGAGAGGGGGTACCTGGACGAGAGACCCAGTACTTC. This codes for CASSREGVPGRETQYF. The rearrangement joins TRBV9 to TRBJ2-5; weak D call: TRBD1 (6 bases). This CDR3 is 16 amino acids long. Trimming stripped 4 bases from V and 4 bases from J, with 20 bases between. CDR1 and CDR2 (germline): SGDLS, YYNGEE. Full variable domain (outside the CDR3, taken from reference TRBV9 and TRBJ2-5): DSGVTQTPKHLITATGQRVTLRCSPRSGDLSVYWYQQSLDQGLQFLIQYYNGEERAKGNILERFSAQQFPDLHSELNLSSLELGDSALYFCASSREGVPGRETQYFGPGTRLLVL.

The chain carries TRBV9 and TRBJ2-5; 11 bases line up with TRBD1. The germline CDR1 and CDR2 sequences are SGDLS and YYNGEE. J was trimmed by 2 bases and V by 3 bases; bases with no gene match: 6. This CDR3 has 16 amino acids. CDR3 amino acids: CASSGGGTGGQETQYF. The DNA of the CDR3 is TGTGCCAGCAGCGGGGGGGGGACAGGGGGTCAAGAGACCCAGTACTTC.

This clone has a single count. The chain is built from TRBV15 and TRBJ2-7; maybe TRBD1 (5 bases). The ends were cut back, 10 bases at V and 5 bases at J, with 21 bases in the middle. The CDR3 is 14 amino acids. Germline V CDR1 and CDR2: LNHNV, YYDKDF (reference sequence). CDR3 in amino acids: CAREEQRQPDEQYF. The DNA of the CDR3 is TGTGCCAGGGAAGAACAGAGACAGCCTGACGAGCAGTACTTC. Combining the CDR3 with reference TRBV15 and TRBJ2-7 gives the whole variable domain DAMVIQNPRYQVTQFGKPVTLSCSQTLNHNVMYWYQQKSSQAPKLLFHYYDKDFNNEADTPDNFQSRRPNTSFCFLDIRSPGLGDTAMYLCAREEQRQPDEQYFGPGTRLTVT.

This chain joins TRBV9 and TRBJ1-4; D may be TRBD1 (5 bases). Germline V lookup: CDR1 SGDLS, CDR2 YYNGEE. V lost 8 bases and J 2 bases, leaving 16 bases between the germline ends. This CDR3 is built from 15 residues. The CDR3 coding sequence is TGTGCCAGTCGACCAGGGTTGGAGACTAATGAAAAACTGTTTTTT. This sequence encodes CASRPGLETNEKLFF.

The rearrangement joins TRBV7-9 to TRBJ2-7, with 11 nucleotides matching TRBD2. The J segment lost 3 bases and the V segment lost 3 bases, leaving 4 bases of the junction unmatched. Germline CDR1 is SEHNR and CDR2 is FQNEAQ (reference sequence). This CDR3 region has 15 residues. This CDR3 is CASSLTSGTHYEQYF. The CDR3 region has the DNA TGTGCCAGCAGCTTGACTAGCGGGACTCACTACGAGCAGTACTTC.

This clone was seen only once. This sequence joins TRBV2 and TRBJ1-4; D is perhaps TRBD1 (5 bases). Germline lookup yields CDR1 SNHLY and CDR2 FYNNEI. The length of the CDR3 is 15 residues. Trimming took off 5 bases at V and 2 bases at J, with 12 bases between the two ends. In DNA form, the CDR3 reads TGTGCCAGCAGTTACACCGGGACTACTAATGAAAAACTGTTTTTT. Translating it yields CASSYTGTTNEKLFF.

This clone was seen only once. This chain uses TRBV15 with TRBJ1-5; D may be TRBD1 (5 bases). This CDR3 is built from 15 residues. Looked up from germline, CDR1 is LNHNV and CDR2 is YYDKDF (reference sequence). The ends were cut back, 0 bases at V and 7 bases at J, with 13 bases in the middle. CDR3 amino acids: CATSRDRGVYQPQHF. The CDR3, as DNA: TGTGCCACCAGCAGAGATCGGGGGGTTTACCAGCCCCAGCATTTT.

The V and J genes are TRBV6-6 and TRBJ1-2, with 10 bases fitting TRBD1. Trimming removed 1 base from V and 4 bases from J; junction bases left unmatched: 3. This CDR3 has 15 amino acids. CDR1 is MNHNY and CDR2 is SVGAGI in the germline V gene (reference sequence). The CDR3 sequence: CASSYLGQGSYGYTF. The CDR3 DNA reads as TGTGCCAGCAGTTACTTGGGACAGGGGAGCTATGGCTACACCTTC.

The chain combines TRBV19 with TRBJ2-7; the D gene is possibly TRBD1 (6 bases). Germline V CDR1 and CDR2: LNHDA, SQIVND (reference sequence). This CDR3 is built from 13 residues. V dropped 4 bases and J dropped 2 bases, with 9 bases sitting between them. Written as DNA, the CDR3 is TGTGCCAGTAGTACAGGGGAGACCTACGAGCAGTACTTC. Its translation is CASSTGETYEQYF. Combining the CDR3 with reference TRBV19 and TRBJ2-7 gives the whole variable domain DGGITQSPKYLFRKEGQNVTLSCEQNLNHDAMYWYRQDPGQGLRLIYYSQIVNDFQKGDIAEGYSVSREKKESFPLTVTSAQKNPTAFYLCASSTGETYEQYFGPGTRLTVT.